This TCR beta chain was obtained from a study of graft-versus-host responses after intestinal transplantation. Turning to the study itself: Transplantation in recipients was multivisceral, liver-intestinal, or isolated intestinal. The recipients all started with anti-thymocyte globulin induction and then took tacrolimus and steroids for 3 to 4 years.

Remarks on this clone: Its antigen is as yet unknown.

CDR3 size: 14 residues. Germline V CDR1 and CDR2: SGHRS, YFSETQ. V was clipped by 2 bases and J by 1 base, with 9 bases between them. TCRdb's copy holds only in-frame clones and misses some; the assay was immunoSEQ multiplex PCR. This repertoire shows tens of thousands of clones, 85% to 95% found once; its top ten account for about 7.3%. Whole-study results and caveats: The highest levels of circulating GvH clones went along with early declines in HvG clones after transplant. Graft-donor T cell macrochimerism coincided with high graft-versus-host to host-versus-graft clonal ratios in allografts.

The sample consisted of unstimulated CD8+ T cells sorted from spleen or lymph node cells, taken before transplant. This clonotype was sampled from a human donor who was the organ donor for an intestinal transplant. The rearrangement links TRBV5-1 to TRBJ1-1; no firm D call. CDR3 DNA: TGCGCCAGCAGCTTCGAATTCGGGAACACTGAAGCTTTCTTT. Protein sequence: CASSFEFGNTEAFF.